One and the same sample provided the 30 T cell receptor beta chains below, sequenced in a study of blood T cell repertoires in COVID-19. TCRdb keeps only in-frame clones here, not all; method: immunoSEQ multiplex PCR. The table lists nearly 200,000 clones, 70% to 85% of them singletons. Sequenced material: peripheral blood. The receptors here all came from a human donor with acute or convalescent COVID-19. The donor label of this sample is uncertain.

The V gene is TRBV7-8, the J gene TRBJ2-2; 8 bases are shared with TRBD1. Germline CDR1 SGHVS, CDR2 FQNEAQ. CDR3 length: 13 residues. J lost 6 bases, V lost 3 bases, and 0 bases had no gene match. Here the CDR3 DNA reads TGTGCCAGCAGCTTGGACAGGGCCGGGGAGCTGTTTTTT. It encodes CASSLDRAGELFF.

CDR3 amino acids: CASSLQASGTEAFF. The CDR3 DNA sequence: TGTGCCAGCAGCTTACAGGCGTCGGGCACTGAAGCTTTCTTT. The chain links TRBV5-4 to TRBJ1-1; D is perhaps TRBD1 (5 bases). The CDR3 covers 14 residues. Trimming pared 2 bases from V and 4 bases from J, leaving 12 bases between. Germline V gene data show CDR1 as SGHNT and CDR2 as YYREEE (reference sequence).

The chain uses TRBV30 and TRBJ2-7, with D tentatively TRBD1 (6 bases). V lost 3 bases and J lost 3, with 9 bases in between. The length of the CDR3 is 12 residues. Germline V CDR1 and CDR2: GTSNPN, SVGIG (reference sequence). CDR3 DNA sequence: TGTGCCTGGAGCCCACAGGGCTACGAGCAGTACTTC. This gives the protein CAWSPQGYEQYF.

The rearrangement links TRBV5-1 to TRBJ2-5, with D tentatively TRBD2 (5 bases). The CDR3 sequence is 12 residues long. Germline CDR1 and CDR2: SGHRS and YFSETQ. The V gene lost 1 base and the J gene lost 7 bases, with 8 bases spanning the gap. CDR3 DNA sequence: TGCGCCAGCAGCTTGAGGGAGTCGACCCAGTACTTC. This encodes CASSLRESTQYF.

The chain employs TRBV5-1 and TRBJ2-3, with TRBD2 matching 12 bases. Germline CDR1 reads SGHRS; CDR2 reads YFSETQ. CDR3 length: 16 residues. Trimming took 4 bases from V and 4 from J; bases not matched to a gene: 7. Here the CDR3 DNA reads TGCGCCAGCAGCCCCCGGACTAGCGGGACGTCAGATACGCAGTATTTT. Protein: CASSPRTSGTSDTQYF.

For the CDR3, the DNA is TGTGCCAGCAGCTTAGGGACGGGAACTAATCAGCCCCAGCATTTT. Translation gives CASSLGTGTNQPQHF. The rearrangement links TRBV7-9 to TRBJ1-5; D remains ambiguous. Trimming removed 1 base from V and 4 bases from J, with 11 bases in between. Germline V gene sequence: CDR1 SEHNR, CDR2 FQNEAQ (reference sequence). This CDR3 contains 15 residues.

This clone has only a few counts. The chain has TRBV27 and TRBJ1-5, with 8 nucleotides matching TRBD1. This CDR3 spans 18 amino acids. Germline assignment: CDR1 MNHEY and CDR2 SMNVEV (reference sequence). J gave up 0 bases and V 6 bases, and 13 bases lay outside the gene matches. Here the CDR3 reads CASRRIGQGGNSNQPQHF. The DNA of the CDR3 is TGTGCCAGCAGGAGAATCGGACAGGGAGGAAATAGCAATCAGCCCCAGCATTTT.

There are a few counts of this clone. The chain joins TRBV2 to TRBJ1-5, with TRBD1 identical over 9 bases. CDR3 length equals 13 residues. Trimming removed 7 bases from V and 4 bases from J; junction bases left unmatched: 2. Germline CDR1 and CDR2: SNHLY and FYNNEI. The DNA of the CDR3 is TGTGCCAGCAAGGGACAGGGAAATCAGCCCCAGCATTTT. The encoded protein is CASKGQGNQPQHF. Variable domain in full (rest from reference TRBV2 and TRBJ1-5): EPEVTQTPSHQVTQMGQEVILRCVPISNHLYFYWYRQILGQKVEFLVSFYNNEISEKSEIFDDQFSVERPDGSNFTLKIRSTKLEDSAMYFCASKGQGNQPQHFGDGTRLSIL.

This sequence joins TRBV9 and TRBJ2-7, with 10 bases matching TRBD2. The J segment lost 4 bases and the V segment lost 4 bases, leaving 8 bases of the junction unmatched. Per germline, CDR1 SGDLS and CDR2 YYNGEE. The CDR3 sequence is 15 residues long. CDR3 protein: CASSPIPGLAYEQYF. As DNA, the CDR3 is TGTGCCAGCAGCCCGATCCCGGGACTAGCGTACGAGCAGTACTTC.

The chain has TRBV19 and TRBJ1-1; maybe TRBD1 (5 bases). Looked up from germline, CDR1 is LNHDA and CDR2 is SQIVND (reference sequence). The CDR3 runs 16 residues. Trimming left V 3 bases short and J 2 bases short, with 16 bases between. The CDR3 here is CASSIGTAGINTEAFF. The CDR3 DNA follows: TGTGCCAGTAGTATCGGGACTGCAGGGATAAACACTGAAGCTTTCTTT.

The V gene is TRBV2, the J gene TRBJ1-4, with TRBD1 identical over 12 bases. CDR3 length: 15 amino acids. The germline V gene has CDR1 SNHLY and CDR2 FYNNEI. With 4 bases clipped from V and 11 bases from J, the junction kept 8 bases outside the gene matches. The CDR3 nucleotides read TGTGCCAGCAGTGTTGTGGGACAGGGGGCGAGGAAACTGTTTTTT. This encodes CASSVVGQGARKLFF.

This clone has just one count. This chain joins TRBV5-1 and TRBJ1-4, with TRBD1 identical over 12 bases. The CDR3 extends over 15 amino acids. Trimming took 4 bases from V and 6 from J; bases not matched to a gene: 4. Per germline, CDR1 SGHRS and CDR2 YFSETQ. CDR3 amino acids: CASSVGTGGDEKLFF. The CDR3 bases are TGCGCCAGCAGCGTCGGGACAGGGGGCGATGAAAAACTGTTTTTT.

The rearrangement links TRBV6-6 to TRBJ1-6, with a tentative D call TRBD1 (6 bases). The V gene's germline CDR1 is MNHNY and CDR2 SVGAGI (reference sequence). V lost 5 bases and J lost 6, with 17 bases in between. The CDR3 extends over 16 amino acids. As DNA, the CDR3 is TGTGCCAGCAGTCGTCCAGTGGCAGGGGTTAATTCACCCCTCCACTTT. Translation gives CASSRPVAGVNSPLHF.

DNA for the CDR3: TGTGCCAGCAGCCAAGAAGCGGGGTCCGGCTACACCTTC. Translated: CASSQEAGSGYTF. V usage is TRBV4-2 and J usage is TRBJ1-2; no clear D gene. Deletions cut 0 bases from V and 8 bases from J, with 10 bases between. Germline V gives CDR1 LGHNA, CDR2 YNFKEQ. CDR3 length: 13 residues.

The DNA for the CDR3 is TGTGCCAGTAGTATGGTGGGGGGGTACAATGAGCAGTTCTTC. This codes for CASSMVGGYNEQFF. The V and J genes are TRBV19 and TRBJ2-1, with 7 bases lining up with TRBD2. CDR3 length: 14 amino acids. V was clipped by 3 bases and J by 4 bases; unmatched bases: 3. Germline lookup yields CDR1 LNHDA and CDR2 SQIVND (reference sequence).

V usage is TRBV5-6 and J usage is TRBJ2-3, with D tentatively TRBD1 (6 bases). The CDR3 has 15 amino acids. V lost 4 bases to trimming and J lost 1 base, with 13 bases between them. From germline, CDR1 is SGHDT and CDR2 YYEEEE. This CDR3 reads CASSTQQGGTDTQYF. As DNA, the CDR3 is TGTGCCAGCAGCACCCAACAGGGAGGCACAGATACGCAGTATTTT.

The chain links TRBV7-9 to TRBJ2-3; D perhaps matches TRBD2 (6 bases). Trimming removed 3 bases at V and 2 bases at J, with 12 bases between. The CDR3 spans 15 residues. Looked up from germline, CDR1 is SEHNR and CDR2 is FQNEAQ (reference sequence). The CDR3 loop reads CASSFSAGLTDTQYF. In DNA, the CDR3 is TGTGCCAGCAGCTTCTCAGCGGGTCTCACAGATACGCAGTATTTT.

The rearrangement uses TRBV30 and TRBJ1-2; no clear D. The CDR3 is made up of 12 amino acids. Between the trimmed V and J ends, which lost 2 bases and 6 bases, there was a span of 10 bases. Germline lookup yields CDR1 GTSNPN and CDR2 SVGIG (reference sequence). In DNA, the CDR3 is TGTGCCTGGAGTCCCCCCGGGAATGGCTACACCTTC. Translation: CAWSPPGNGYTF.

V gene TRBV27 combines with J gene TRBJ2-3; 10 bases agree with TRBD2. V trimming: 6 bases; J trimming: 1 base; junction bases outside the gene matches: 4. This CDR3 has 15 residues. Per the germline V gene, CDR1 is MNHEY and CDR2 is SMNVEV (reference sequence). The CDR3, as DNA: TGTGCCAGCAGACCCGGGACTAGCGGCACAGATACGCAGTATTTT. It is translated as CASRPGTSGTDTQYF.

V gene TRBV21-1 combines with J gene TRBJ2-1; the table assigns TRBD2, which was not confirmed against the DNA. TRBV21-1 is a documented pseudogene. This CDR3 is built from 16 residues. Here the CDR3 reads CASSQRPGDTYNEQFF. The CDR3 DNA reads TGTGCCAGCAGCCAGCGCCCGGGGGATACCTACAATGAGCAGTTCTTC.

The rearrangement links TRBV6-1 to TRBJ1-2; D not resolved. Trimming removed 2 bases from V and 0 bases from J, with 7 bases in between. The germline gives CDR1 MNHNS, CDR2 SASEGT. The CDR3 spans 14 residues. This CDR3 reads CASSESMSNYGYTF. The CDR3 region has the DNA TGTGCCAGCAGTGAAAGCATGTCTAACTATGGCTACACCTTC.

A single count supports this clone. This chain connects TRBV6-5 to TRBJ2-7, with TRBD2 matching over 7 bases. Looked up from germline, CDR1 is MNHEY and CDR2 is SVGAGI. V was pared by 0 bases and J by 7 bases, with 6 bases of the junction left unmatched. The CDR3 spans 14 residues. The CDR3 DNA sequence: TGTGCCAGCAGTTACTCTCGCGGGGAGGGTGAGCAGTACTTC. Translation gives CASSYSRGEGEQYF.

This clone was observed a single time. The rearrangement links TRBV7-9 to TRBJ1-2; D remains ambiguous. Per germline, CDR1 SEHNR and CDR2 FQNEAQ (reference sequence). The CDR3 totals 16 residues. V was trimmed by 1 base and J by 0 bases, leaving 12 bases between them. In nucleotides, the CDR3 is TGTGCCAGCAGCTTAGGCGGGTTGGCAGCTAACTATGGCTACACCTTC. It encodes CASSLGGLAANYGYTF.

The rearrangement joins TRBV6-2 or TRBV6-3 to TRBJ2-3; TRBD2 aligns across 9 bases. The germline gives CDR1 MNHEY, CDR2 SVGEGT. Losses at the gene ends were 2 bases for V and 6 bases for J; bases not matched to a gene: 3. This CDR3 contains 14 residues. The CDR3 sequence: CASSYSGLADTQYF. CDR3 DNA: TGTGCCAGCAGTTACAGCGGACTAGCGGATACGCAGTATTTT.

The rearrangement joins TRBV10-3 to TRBJ1-1, with D maybe TRBD1 (5 bases). The germline CDR1 and CDR2 sequences are ENHRY and SYGVKD. V was cut by 0 bases and J by 4 bases, with 9 bases left in between. The CDR3 length is 14 residues. CDR3 in amino acids: CAISESEGSTEAFF. The CDR3 bases are TGTGCCATCAGTGAGTCGGAGGGGAGCACTGAAGCTTTCTTT.

The chain combines TRBV5-4 with TRBJ2-3; weak D call: TRBD1 (5 bases). The V and J ends lost 2 bases and 4 bases respectively, with 17 bases between them. In germline, CDR1 is SGHNT, CDR2 YYREEE (reference sequence). The CDR3 is 16 amino acids. The CDR3 coding sequence is TGTGCCAGCAGCTTTCTCGGCAGGGATCCCGCAGATACGCAGTATTTT. This gives the protein CASSFLGRDPADTQYF. The variable domain in full, completed from reference TRBV5-4 and TRBJ2-3, reads ETGVTQSPTHLIKTRGQQVTLRCSSQSGHNTVSWYQQALGQGPQFIFQYYREEENGRGNFPPRFSGLQFPNYSSELNVNALELDDSALYLCASSFLGRDPADTQYFGPGTRLTVL.

V is TRBV6-5 and J is TRBJ1-1; perhaps TRBD1 as D (6 bases). V gave up 10 bases and J gave up 4 bases, with 10 bases separating them. CDR3 length: 11 residues. Germline CDR1 is MNHEY and CDR2 is SVGAGI. For the CDR3, the DNA is TGTGCCACCACAGGGCCCACTGAAGCTTTCTTT. Its translation is CATTGPTEAFF.

This chain links TRBV6-2 or TRBV6-3 with TRBJ1-2; the D is unclear. The CDR3 has 14 amino acids. From germline, CDR1 is MNHEY and CDR2 SVGEGT. V gave up 2 bases and J gave up 2 bases, with 9 bases separating them. This CDR3 reads CASSYGQINYGYTF. CDR3 DNA sequence: TGTGCCAGCAGTTACGGGCAGATAAACTATGGCTACACCTTC.

This chain uses TRBV27 with TRBJ2-1; 8 bases are a match to TRBD2. V shed 6 bases and J 8 bases; nucleotides not matched to a gene: 12. The CDR3 length is 15 residues. Germline V lookup: CDR1 MNHEY, CDR2 SMNVEV (reference sequence). In nucleotides, the CDR3 is TGTGCCAGCAGCTCGGGACTAGTGGGACGCGATGAGCAGTTCTTC. Its translation is CASSSGLVGRDEQFF.

V is TRBV28 and J is TRBJ1-5; TRBD1 agrees at 11 bases. The junction had 8 bases not matched to a gene; V was cut back by 4 bases and J by 6 bases. The CDR3 has 16 residues. Germline assignment: CDR1 MDHEN and CDR2 SYDVKM. The CDR3 here is CASSSPGTGGGQPQHF. The CDR3 bases are TGTGCCAGCAGTTCCCCCGGGACAGGGGGAGGTCAGCCCCAGCATTTT.